Each of the 7 T cell receptor beta chains below was sequenced from the same sample in a study of blood T cells in healthy people across ages. Combining a sample-barcoded 5' primer with a J-beta primer mix, a second PCR ran for about 6 to 11 cycles. TCRdb recomputed calls from the 5' RACE reads with MiXCR, one row per CDR3 protein. The table records just over 800,000 distinct CDR3 sequences, around two thirds of them present only once. Sequenced sample: blood. These receptors came from a man aged 25-45 years in good health.

This rearrangement joins TRBV2 to TRBJ2-5; 11 positions match TRBD1. CDR3 length equals 14 residues. CDR1 is SNHLY, CDR2 FYNNEI, per germline. The V segment lost 7 bases and the J segment 5 bases; nucleotides outside the gene matches: 6. The DNA of the CDR3 is TGTGCCAGCAACACGGACAGGGGGCAGGAGACCCAGTACTTC. It encodes CASNTDRGQETQYF.

The chain joins TRBV3-1 to TRBJ2-7; possible D gene TRBD2, 5 bases. With 4 bases removed from V and 2 bases from J, the gap between germline ends came to 12 bases. CDR3 length: 14 amino acids. Germline assignment: CDR1 LGHDT and CDR2 YNNKEL (reference sequence). In DNA form, the CDR3 reads TGTGCCAGCAGCCCGCGCGAGGGCCCCTACGAGCAGTACTTC. Translated: CASSPREGPYEQYF.

The chain links TRBV20-1 to TRBJ1-1; a possible D gene is TRBD1 (6 bases). This CDR3 comprises 14 residues. V gave up 0 bases and J gave up 1 base, with 9 bases separating them. From germline, CDR1 is DFQATT and CDR2 SNEGSKA (reference sequence). The CDR3 here is CSARDQGQNTEAFF. The DNA of the CDR3 is TGCAGTGCTAGAGATCAGGGGCAGAACACTGAAGCTTTCTTT.

V and J are TRBV9 and TRBJ2-5; tentatively, D is TRBD1 or TRBD2 (5 bases each). The CDR3 is made up of 14 amino acids. Germline lookup yields CDR1 SGDLS and CDR2 YYNGEE. V was trimmed by 0 bases and J by 11 bases, leaving 17 bases between them. CDR3: CASSVAGDVAEQYF. In DNA form, the CDR3 reads TGTGCCAGCAGCGTAGCTGGGGACGTCGCGGAGCAGTACTTC.

This rearrangement joins TRBV19 to TRBJ2-1, with D tentatively TRBD2 (6 bases). CDR3 length: 15 amino acids. V was pared by 9 bases and J by 3 bases, with 18 bases between. Per the germline V gene, CDR1 is LNHDA and CDR2 is SQIVND (reference sequence). CDR3 sequence (DNA): TGTGCCAGAGTGACGGGGACGGGAGACTACAATGAGCAGTTCTTC. This gives the protein CARVTGTGDYNEQFF.

CDR3 nucleotide sequence: TGTGCCAGCAGCCTTCGGGGGCATTACCAAGAGACCCAGTACTTC. Translated: CASSLRGHYQETQYF. The chain joins TRBV7-3 to TRBJ2-5; D tentatively reads TRBD1 or TRBD2 (6 bases each). Germline-derived CDR1 and CDR2 are SGHTA and FQGTGA. This CDR3 region has 15 residues. V lost 5 bases and J lost 0, with 13 bases in between.

V usage is TRBV6-5 and J usage is TRBJ2-3; D is possibly TRBD2 (6 bases). Trimming removed 5 bases from V and 5 bases from J, with 14 bases in between. This CDR3 region has 14 residues. The germline V gene encodes CDR1 MNHEY and CDR2 SVGAGI. The CDR3 loop is CASSPRGKIDTQYF. As DNA, the CDR3 is TGTGCCAGCAGTCCACGGGGGAAGATAGATACGCAGTATTTT.